The table lists the clone carrying this T cell receptor (beta chain) with a few counts. What it binds is unknown. The record originates from a study of beta chain features in type 1 diabetes. Study-level results: A closer apparent resemblance between naive, central memory and Treg TCRB repertoires was seen in patients than in healthy donors.

All of the isolated RNA was reverse transcribed, so expressed TCRB transcripts were sequenced. Using immunoSEQ multiplex PCR, the repertoire was profiled, and TCRdb retains in-frame clones only, with some absent. This sample has 850,000 to 900,000 clones, with 15% to 20% found just once. The V end was cut by 2 bases, the J end by 8 bases, with 18 bases between. Per the germline V gene, CDR1 is KGHSH and CDR2 is LQKENI. The CDR3 runs to 15 residues. The clonotype comes from a woman between 18 and 30 years old in good health. V usage is TRBV18 and J usage is TRBJ1-2; D ambiguous. Material: naive CD4+ T cells from blood. CDR3 protein: CASSPSTREIGGYTF. Here the CDR3 DNA reads TGTGCCAGCTCACCAAGTACCCGGGAAATAGGCGGCTACACCTTC.